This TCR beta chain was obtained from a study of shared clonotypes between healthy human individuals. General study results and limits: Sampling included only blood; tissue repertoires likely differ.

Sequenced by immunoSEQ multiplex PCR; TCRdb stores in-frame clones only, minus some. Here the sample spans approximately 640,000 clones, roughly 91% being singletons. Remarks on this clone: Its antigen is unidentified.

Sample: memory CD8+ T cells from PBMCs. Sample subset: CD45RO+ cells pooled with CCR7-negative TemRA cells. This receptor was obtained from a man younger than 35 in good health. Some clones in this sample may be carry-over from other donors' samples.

CDR3 protein: CATSLRTQFTGELFF. The CDR3 DNA reads as TGTGCCACCAGCCTAAGAACTCAGTTCACCGGGGAGCTGTTTTTT. V is TRBV15 and J is TRBJ2-2; no reliable D call. From germline, CDR1 is LNHNV and CDR2 YYDKDF (reference sequence). The CDR3 is 15 amino acids. The ends were cut back, 5 bases at V and 4 bases at J, with 14 bases in the middle. Complete variable domain (other parts from reference TRBV15 and TRBJ2-2): DAMVIQNPRYQVTQFGKPVTLSCSQTLNHNVMYWYQQKSSQAPKLLFHYYDKDFNNEADTPDNFQSRRPNTSFCFLDIRSPGLGDTAMYLCATSLRTQFTGELFFGEGSRLTVL.